One sample yielded the 15 T cell receptor beta chains listed below, sequenced in a study of blood T cell repertoires in COVID-19. TCRdb's copy holds only in-frame clones and misses some; the assay was immunoSEQ multiplex PCR. The sample includes 200,000 to 250,000 clones, 70% to 90% of them seen just once. The sample was peripheral blood. These receptors came from a man aged 45 to 65 who had recovered from COVID-19.

The V gene is TRBV5-6, the J gene TRBJ1-5; the match to TRBD1 covers 10 bases. Germline V gene lookup returns CDR1 SGHDT and CDR2 YYEEEE. The V and J ends lost 4 bases and 5 bases, in that order; junction bases with no gene match: 6. The CDR3 totals 15 residues. In nucleotides, the CDR3 is TGTGCCAGCAGCGCCCTGGGACAGGGGTATCAGCCCCAGCATTTT. Protein sequence: CASSALGQGYQPQHF. Based on the CDR3 plus reference TRBV5-6 and TRBJ1-5, the full variable domain is DAGVTQSPTHLIKTRGQQVTLRCSPKSGHDTVSWYQQALGQGPQFIFQYYEEEERQRGNFPDRFSGHQFPNYSSELNVNALLLGDSALYLCASSALGQGYQPQHFGDGTRLSIL.

The chain is built from TRBV6-6 and TRBJ2-3, with D maybe TRBD1 (5 bases). The V gene lost 5 bases and the J gene lost 2 bases, with 20 bases spanning the gap. Germline CDR1 and CDR2: MNHNY and SVGAGI (reference sequence). The CDR3 consists of 17 residues. The CDR3 protein is CASSPHRTTGSTDTQYF. CDR3 sequence (DNA): TGTGCCAGCAGTCCCCACCGGACAACAGGATCCACAGATACGCAGTATTTT.

The chain couples TRBV28 to TRBJ2-1; 13 positions agree with TRBD2. Germline V CDR1 and CDR2: MDHEN, SYDVKM. The CDR3 runs 15 residues. V gave up 8 bases and J gave up 8 bases; unmatched junction bases: 9. CDR3 in DNA: TGTGCCAGCCGAATTACTAGCGGGAGGGCCTATGAGCAGTTCTTC. Translating it yields CASRITSGRAYEQFF.

The chain couples TRBV28 to TRBJ2-7, with 9 bases lining up with TRBD1. J was trimmed by 4 bases and V by 6 bases; bases with no gene match: 13. There are 16 residues in the CDR3. CDR1 is MDHEN, CDR2 SYDVKM, per germline. The CDR3 bases are TGTGCCAGCAGCCGCCGTGGGGACAGGGTGGGATACGAGCAGTACTTC. It yields the protein CASSRRGDRVGYEQYF.

The V and J genes are TRBV4-1 and TRBJ2-3, with TRBD2 identical over 11 bases. Losses at the gene ends were 1 base for V and 3 bases for J; bases not matched to a gene: 9. CDR1 MGHRA and CDR2 YSYEKL come from the germline V gene. This CDR3 comprises 18 residues. The CDR3 sequence: CASSQVLIAGGPTDTQYF. DNA for the CDR3: TGCGCCAGCAGCCAAGTTCTTATAGCGGGAGGGCCGACAGATACGCAGTATTTT.

The gene calls are TRBV27 and TRBJ2-3, with TRBD1 matching 8 bases. The ends lost 6 bases at V and 13 bases at J; junction bases unmatched: 9. In germline, CDR1 is MNHEY, CDR2 SMNVEV (reference sequence). The length of the CDR3 is 12 residues. The CDR3 is CASRAGGVGEYF. CDR3 sequence (DNA): TGTGCCAGCAGGGCAGGGGGCGTAGGGGAGTATTTT.

This clone was counted once. The V gene is TRBV9, the J gene TRBJ2-1, with 9 nucleotides matching TRBD1. The CDR3 length is 17 residues. V was clipped by 4 bases and J by 7 bases; unmatched bases: 15. CDR1 and CDR2 (germline): SGDLS, YYNGEE. CDR3 nucleotides: TGTGCCAGCAGCACCATCCCCGGGACAGGGAGGGGGAATGAGCAGTTCTTC. Protein sequence: CASSTIPGTGRGNEQFF.

The V call is TRBV6-2 or TRBV6-3, the J call TRBJ2-7; a possible D gene is TRBD2 (6 bases). This CDR3 spans 14 amino acids. Trimming left V 3 bases short and J 4 bases short, with 13 bases between. CDR1 MNHEY and CDR2 SVGEGT come from the germline V gene. The CDR3 coding sequence is TGTGCCAGCAGTTATGGGGGGAGGCCTTACGAGCAGTACTTC. It encodes CASSYGGRPYEQYF.

As regards this clone: The sample holds other DNA sequences that translate to the same CDR3. The V gene is TRBV6-5, the J gene TRBJ2-1; 10 bases are shared with TRBD1. The ends lost 6 bases at V and 2 bases at J; junction bases unmatched: 4. The CDR3 runs 15 residues. Germline V gives CDR1 MNHEY, CDR2 SVGAGI. CDR3 bases: TGTGCCAGCAGCTCCGGGACAGGGGCCTACAATGAGCAGTTCTTC. Its protein is CASSSGTGAYNEQFF.

The chain carries TRBV24-1 and TRBJ2-1; 10 nucleotides line up with TRBD2. V gave up 4 bases and J gave up 9 bases; unmatched junction bases: 8. This CDR3 contains 15 residues. The germline CDR1 and CDR2 sequences are KGHDR and SFDVKD. The DNA for the CDR3 is TGTGCCACCAGTGACCAAGCGGGAGGGGGGGTTGAGCAGTTCTTC. Amino acids: CATSDQAGGGVEQFF.

The chain joins TRBV28 to TRBJ2-7; 15 positions match TRBD2. Germline CDR1 reads MDHEN; CDR2 reads SYDVKM. Germline trimming cut 5 bases from V and 2 bases from J; bases unmatched to any gene: 10. The CDR3 covers 18 residues. The CDR3 loop is CASSPGLAGGLRTYEQYF. The CDR3 DNA follows: TGTGCCAGCAGTCCCGGACTAGCGGGAGGGTTAAGGACCTACGAGCAGTACTTC.

The chain combines TRBV27 with TRBJ1-5, with D possibly TRBD1 on 5 matching bases. Trimming took 4 bases from V and 7 from J, leaving 11 bases between them. The CDR3 runs to 13 residues. CDR1 is MNHEY, CDR2 SMNVEV, per germline (reference sequence). The CDR3 DNA sequence: TGTGCCAGCAGTTCAGGGATATGGCAGCCCCAGCATTTT. Protein product: CASSSGIWQPQHF.

In this sample, this clone turned up once. This rearrangement joins TRBV7-8 to TRBJ1-6, with D possibly TRBD1 on 6 matching bases. V lost 0 bases to trimming and J lost 5 bases, with 11 bases between them. The CDR3 spans 16 residues. Germline loops: CDR1 SGHVS, CDR2 FQNEAQ. Here the CDR3 reads CASSLAGTLNNSPLHF. The CDR3 DNA follows: TGTGCCAGCAGCTTAGCGGGGACACTAAATAATTCACCCCTCCACTTT.

This chain joins TRBV5-5 and TRBJ2-3, with unresolved D. Germline CDR1 SGHKS, CDR2 YYEKEE (reference sequence). The V end lost 0 bases, the J end lost 3 bases, and 8 bases lay between the germline ends. The CDR3 has 14 amino acids. The CDR3, as DNA: TGTGCCAGCAGCTTGGCCGGTTGGACAGATACGCAGTATTTT. It yields the protein CASSLAGWTDTQYF. The whole variable domain, filled in from reference TRBV5-5 and TRBJ2-3, reads DAGVTQSPTHLIKTRGQQVTLRCSPISGHKSVSWYQQVLGQGPQFIFQYYEKEERGRGNFPDRFSARQFPNYSSELNVNALLLGDSALYLCASSLAGWTDTQYFGPGTRLTVL.

This rearrangement joins TRBV10-3 to TRBJ1-5; 7 bases map to TRBD1. The J segment lost 0 bases and the V segment lost 8 bases, leaving 7 bases of the junction unmatched. Germline V gives CDR1 ENHRY, CDR2 SYGVKD. The CDR3 covers 15 residues. The CDR3 sequence is CAIRQGDYSNQPQHF. As DNA, the CDR3 is TGTGCCATCCGACAGGGAGACTATAGCAATCAGCCCCAGCATTTT.